The present T cell receptor beta chain was sequenced within a study of Ad26.COV2.S vaccination and SARS-CoV-2 variants (dated by TCRdb to about 2021). For the study in its entirety: Donors in the vaccine arm were drawn from COV1001, a multicentre, randomized, double-blind, placebo-controlled phase I-IIa trial testing Ad26.COV2.S in healthy adults. TCRbeta repertoire sequencing was used to assess the specificity and breadth of SARS-CoV-2-reactive T cell receptors after Ad26.COV2.S vaccination. Trial participants were randomized into five groups of five, in which low-dose or high-dose Ad26.COV2.S was given once or twice, or placebo was given on both occasions. Ad26.COV2.S was given intramuscularly at 5x10^10 or 1x10^11 viral particles, as a single shot or as two shots 56 days apart. Blinding of investigators to trial group allocation was maintained during experiments and outcome assessment. A total of 32 samples were included in the TCR-sequenced set, comprising some 20 Ad26.COV2.S vaccine recipients, 5 placebo recipients and 8 SARS-CoV-2 convalescent individuals. Study-wide findings and limitations: It was noted by the authors that total T cell responses may have been underestimated by the TCR breadth and depth analyses. Non-spike TCR breadth was comparable between vaccine and placebo recipients, consistent with the vaccine containing only spike. The study was not powered for comparison of responses between vaccine doses or regimens. Spike-specific TCR breadth was higher in Ad26.COV2.S recipients than in placebo recipients (P = 0.0014). After vaccination, spike-specific CD8+ and CD4+ T cell responses were reported to show substantial breadth.

The immunoSEQ Assay was used to sequence TCRbeta CDR3 regions. After extraction, genomic DNA underwent amplification by bias-controlled multiplex PCR, followed by high-throughput sequencing. The study's own analysis went as follows. Collapsing and filtering of sequences were performed to quantify the absolute abundance of each unique TCRbeta CDR3 region. T cell fraction was estimated by normalization of TCRbeta template counts to usable DNA, with usable DNA being measured through amplification of reference genes present in all nucleated cells. Repertoire TCRs were annotated as SARS-CoV-2-specific by exact matching of V gene, CDR3 amino acid sequence and J gene to a known reactive TCR set. MIRA supplied the reference SARS-CoV-2 TCR set, which was filtered for enrichment in COVID-19-positive ImmuneCODE repertoires so that public or cross-reactive TCRs were removed. Based on the MIRA antigens, annotated TCRs were further analysed at the level of specific ORF or position within ORF. Breadth was defined as the number of annotated unique rearrangements divided by the total number of unique productive rearrangements, and depth was defined as the summed frequency of the annotated unique rearrangements. Two-sided Wilcoxon rank-sum tests were used to compare TCR breadth between groups. This is the immuneACCESS table as TCRdb keeps it, with only in-frame sequences that have V and J called. A part of the clones is gone; compared with another copy, unresolved V genes explain less than half, and the rest is unexplained. That table gives V, J and clone size, and the DNA gave D and trimming. This sample lists about 350,000 clones; about 85% were detected once. Approximately 3.5% of the sample comes from the top ten.

The treatment or condition label for this specimen denotes: around 19 received Ad26.COV2.S at low or high dose, single or two shots; about 5 received placebo; per-sample allocation not given. Repertoires of vaccine and placebo recipients were sequenced from samples collected on day 63 after the first injection. In Cohort 1b, roughly 25 adults aged 18-55 years were enrolled at a single site in Boston, USA, between 29 July and 7 August 2020. Ad26.COV2.S consisted of a replication-incompetent adenovirus type 26 vector by which a prefusion-stabilized SARS-CoV-2 spike protein from the original Wuhan strain was expressed. Notes on this clone: What antigen it recognizes has not been identified. No base qualities exist here, and no much larger clone lies one base off it.

The source was peripheral blood, collected in a trial of Ad26.COV2.S vaccine versus placebo. This clonotype was obtained from a person between 18 and 65 years old who received the Ad26.COV2.S COVID-19 vaccine or a placebo.

The sequenced DNA is TGCAGCGTTCAATCCGGGACTAGCGGGGGGCCGGGCACCGGGGAGCTGTTTTTT. Its product reads: CSVQSGTSGGPGTGELFF. This chain joins TRBV29-1 to TRBJ2-2; 15 middle bases align to TRBD2. Germline trimming amounts to 5 bases on V and 4 bases on J, with 11 as the count of junction bases outside the gene matches. Reading the germline V gene gives CDR1 SQVTM and CDR2 ANQGSEA. The cysteine opens and the phenylalanine closes a CDR3 of 18 amino acids. Just CDR3 DNA is preserved here, 54 bases in frame from base 1.